This TCR beta chain came from a study of blood T cell repertoires in COVID-19. Whole-study context: Acute-phase and convalescent COVID-19 samples originated in the United States, Italy and Spain.

V lost 4 bases and J lost 2; bases outside the gene matches: 8. The CDR3 totals 16 residues. Germline V lookup: CDR1 MNHEY, CDR2 SMNVEV (reference sequence). In terms of age and location, participants ranged from about 18 to 90 years and lived in around 22 US areas. Per the original methods: Nucleated cell counts were estimated from reference gene primer amplification. Here immunoSEQ multiplex PCR was the method, and the copy in TCRdb shows in-frame clones only, minus some. V, J and clone size reflect that table, while D and trimming were determined from the DNA. Among about 440,000 clones listed, 90% were seen once.

The V gene is TRBV27, the J gene TRBJ2-5, with 9 bases fitting TRBD1. The sample was PBMCs or T cells enriched from blood (not recorded which). The TCR comes from a man younger than 35 who had recovered from COVID-19. The CDR3 reads CASSSGTGYLQETQYF. CDR3 in DNA: TGTGCCAGCAGTTCCGGGACAGGGTACTTACAAGAGACCCAGTACTTC.